Listed below are T cell receptor beta chains from one sample, sequenced in a study of blood T cell repertoires in COVID-19. Produced via immunoSEQ multiplex PCR; TCRdb's table is partial and in-frame only. The sample has approximately 130,000 clones, roughly four fifths seen once. Sequencing was performed on peripheral blood. Source of these receptors: a human donor in a cohort sampled during active COVID-19. Both conserved end residues are part of each CDR3. The D gene is left open where the match is weak. Clone size is not always given. Where it is, it says once, few, many or a class for expanded clones.

abundance	v_gene	len	d_gene	j_gene	CDR3aa	CDR3nt
-	TRBV5-1	14	TRBD2	TRBJ2-7	CASRQSGDIYEQYF	TGCGCCAGCAGGCAGAGCGGGGATATCTACGAGCAGTACTTC
few	TRBV12-2	15	-	TRBJ1-5	CASRLHRQTNQPQHF	TGTGCAAGTCGCTTACACAGGCAGACTAATCAGCCCCAGCATTTT
-	TRBV29-1	12	-	TRBJ2-7	CSVGSTAYEQYF	TGCAGCGTTGGATCGACAGCATACGAGCAGTACTTC
-	TRBV19	15	-	TRBJ1-2	CASNPRQDSRIGYTF	TGTGCCAGTAACCCCAGACAGGACTCACGGATTGGCTACACCTTC
-	TRBV20-1	15	TRBD1	TRBJ2-3	CSASLGQGLTDTQYF	TGCAGTGCAAGTCTCGGACAGGGTCTCACAGATACGCAGTATTTT
few	TRBV20-1	11	-	TRBJ2-1	CSARQAHEQFF	TGCAGTGCTAGACAAGCGCATGAGCAGTTCTTC
-	TRBV6-6	14	-	TRBJ2-7	CASSYSYRDYEQYF	TGTGCCAGCAGTTACTCTTACAGGGATTACGAGCAGTACTTC
-	TRBV6-6	15	TRBD1	TRBJ1-1	CASNYGTASNTEAFF	TGTGCCAGCAACTACGGGACAGCCTCGAACACTGAAGCTTTCTTT
once	TRBV20-1	11	TRBD1	TRBJ1-2	CAGGMIYGYTF	TGCGCAGGGGGGATGATCTATGGCTACACCTTC
once	TRBV5-1	14	TRBD1	TRBJ1-3	CASSVGTGGNTIYF	TGCGCCAGCAGCGTCGGGACAGGAGGAAACACCATATATTTT
-	TRBV6-5	15	TRBD2	TRBJ2-5	CASSYGRSGGATQYF	TGTGCCAGCAGTTACGGTCGGAGCGGGGGGGCGACCCAGTACTTC
once	TRBV9	16	-	TRBJ1-3	CASSVGHASSGNTIYF	TGTGCCAGCAGCGTCGGACACGCCTCCTCTGGAAACACCATATATTTT
-	TRBV4-1	16	-	TRBJ2-7	CASSQDLSGLGYEQYF	TGCGCCAGCAGCCAAGATCTATCGGGGTTGGGCTACGAGCAGTACTTC
once	TRBV18	16	-	TRBJ1-2	CASSPRSRQGGLGYTF	TGTGCCAGCTCACCAAGGAGCCGGCAGGGAGGCCTTGGCTACACCTTC
-	TRBV4-1	16	TRBD2	TRBJ2-6	CASSSSGGNGANVLTF	TGCGCCAGCAGCTCCTCGGGGGGGAATGGGGCCAACGTCCTGACTTTC
few	TRBV12-3/TRBV12-4	12	-	TRBJ2-7	CASSLLAYEQYF	TGTGCCAGCAGTTTACTAGCGTACGAGCAGTACTTC
few	TRBV5-6	14	-	TRBJ1-1	CASSLASGYTEAFF	TGTGCCAGCAGCTTGGCATCCGGGTATACTGAAGCTTTCTTT
-	TRBV18	15	-	TRBJ1-6	CASSPLSGVGSPLHF	TGTGCCAGCTCACCCCTCTCAGGGGTGGGTTCACCCCTCCACTTT
-	TRBV10-3	14	-	TRBJ2-5	CAISEGGAQETQYF	TGTGCCATCAGTGAAGGGGGGGCCCAAGAGACCCAGTACTTC